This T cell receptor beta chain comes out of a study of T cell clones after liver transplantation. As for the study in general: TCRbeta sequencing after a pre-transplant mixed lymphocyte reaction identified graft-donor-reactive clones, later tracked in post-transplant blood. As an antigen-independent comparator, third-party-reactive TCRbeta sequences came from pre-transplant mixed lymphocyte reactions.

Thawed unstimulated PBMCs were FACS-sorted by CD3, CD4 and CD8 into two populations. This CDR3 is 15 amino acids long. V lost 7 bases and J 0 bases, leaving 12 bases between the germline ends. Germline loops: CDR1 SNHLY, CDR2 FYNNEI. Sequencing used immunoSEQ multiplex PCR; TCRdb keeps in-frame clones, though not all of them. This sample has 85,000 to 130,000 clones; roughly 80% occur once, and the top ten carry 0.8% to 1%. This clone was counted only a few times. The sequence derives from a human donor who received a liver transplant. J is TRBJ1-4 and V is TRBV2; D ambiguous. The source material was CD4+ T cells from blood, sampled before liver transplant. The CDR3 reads CASTRDLATNEKLFF. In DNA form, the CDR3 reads TGTGCCAGCACCCGCGACTTAGCAACTAATGAAAAACTGTTTTTT.